The 17 T cell receptor beta chains given below trace back to one sample, sequenced in a study of OX40 agonist ivuxolimab in advanced cancers. TCRdb's table, derived via immunoSEQ multiplex PCR, lists solely in-frame clones and lacks some. The data contain 21,000 or so clones, 75% to 80% of them singletons. Sequenced here: CD4+ or CD8+ T cells sorted from blood, sampled in a trial of the OX40 agonist ivuxolimab. All receptors come from an adult with an advanced solid tumor such as melanoma, head and neck, liver or kidney cancer.

The chain couples TRBV7-9 to TRBJ1-5; D is unresolved. The CDR3 has 14 residues. Between the trimmed V and J ends, which lost 5 bases and 0 bases, there was a span of 8 bases. In germline, CDR1 is SEHNR, CDR2 FQNEAQ (reference sequence). CDR3 region: CASSTDYSNQPQHF. DNA of the CDR3: TGTGCCAGCAGCACAGATTATAGCAATCAGCCCCAGCATTTT.

This chain uses TRBV7-2 with TRBJ1-5; D gene uncertain. With 1 base removed from V and 6 bases from J, the gap between germline ends came to 13 bases. The CDR3 extends over 15 amino acids. Germline values: CDR1 SGHTA, CDR2 FQGNSA. CDR3 loop: CASSLDGQGAQPQHF. The DNA for the CDR3 is TGTGCCAGCAGCTTAGATGGGCAAGGAGCTCAGCCCCAGCATTTT.

The CDR3 DNA reads as TGTGCCAGCAAGAAAGAACAGGGGGCGAGTTCACCCCTCCACTTT. Residues: CASKKEQGASSPLHF. The chain combines TRBV6-5 with TRBJ1-6; 9 positions match TRBD1. Losses at the gene ends were 7 bases for V and 9 bases for J; bases not matched to a gene: 10. CDR1 and CDR2 (germline): MNHEY, SVGAGI. The CDR3 covers 15 residues.

This clone was detected a few times. This chain joins TRBV7-2 and TRBJ2-7; no clear D gene. V lost 1 base, J lost 9 bases, and 10 bases lay in between. This CDR3 spans 12 amino acids. Germline V gene sequence: CDR1 SGHTA, CDR2 FQGNSA. The CDR3 coding sequence is TGTGCCAGCAGCTTAGATTCGGGCGGGCAGTACTTC. This codes for CASSLDSGGQYF.

The chain recombines TRBV4-1 with TRBJ2-7; 7 nucleotides match TRBD1. The CDR3 extends over 14 amino acids. Germline V gene data show CDR1 as MGHRA and CDR2 as YSYEKL. V trimming: 4 bases; J trimming: 3 bases; junction bases outside the gene matches: 6. CDR3 sequence: CASSRQGDGYEQYF. Written as DNA, the CDR3 is TGCGCCAGCAGCCGGCAGGGGGATGGCTACGAGCAGTACTTC.

The chain carries TRBV6-6 and TRBJ1-4; 9 nucleotides agree with TRBD1. V was pared by 2 bases and J by 5 bases, with 6 bases of the junction left unmatched. Germline V gene lookup returns CDR1 MNHNY and CDR2 SVGAGI (reference sequence). The CDR3 has 16 amino acids. The CDR3 DNA is TGTGCCAGCAGTTACGACGCCGGGACAGGGAATGAAAAACTGTTTTTT. Its protein product is CASSYDAGTGNEKLFF.

This clone was detected a few times. The J gene is TRBJ2-3, the V gene TRBV29-1, with 11 bases that match TRBD2. The trim removed 5 bases at V and 4 bases at J, leaving 8 bases unmatched. This CDR3 is built from 15 residues. The germline V gene encodes CDR1 SQVTM and CDR2 ANQGSEA. The CDR3 DNA reads as TGCAGCGTTAAAACACTAGCGGGAGATTCAGATACGCAGTATTTT. Amino acids: CSVKTLAGDSDTQYF.

This chain connects TRBV18 to TRBJ2-1; possibly TRBD1 for D (6 bases). Germline V gene data show CDR1 as KGHSH and CDR2 as LQKENI. The V and J ends lost 1 base and 12 bases respectively, with 16 bases between them. The CDR3 runs 14 residues. The CDR3 DNA follows: TGTGCCAGCTCACCACTCGAGACGACAGGCGGGCAGTTCTTC. This sequence encodes CASSPLETTGGQFF.

The chain has TRBV29-1 and TRBJ1-2, with D unresolved. Germline lookup yields CDR1 SQVTM and CDR2 ANQGSEA. Trimming took off 7 bases at V and 2 bases at J, with 11 bases between the two ends. The CDR3 extends over 12 amino acids. The CDR3 reads CSGFGRNYGYTF. The DNA for the CDR3 is TGCAGCGGCTTTGGACGGAACTATGGCTACACCTTC.

The CDR3 protein is CASSEWVQKNIQYF. As DNA, the CDR3 is TGTGCCAGCAGTGAATGGGTACAGAAAAACATTCAGTACTTC. The V and J genes are TRBV2 and TRBJ2-4; no clear D gene. Germline V gene data show CDR1 as SNHLY and CDR2 as FYNNEI. V dropped 2 bases and J dropped 4 bases, with 9 bases sitting between them. CDR3 length: 14 amino acids.

This clone was recorded a few times. The chain has TRBV15 and TRBJ1-2, with 7 bases lining up with TRBD1. The ends lost 0 bases at V and 5 bases at J; junction bases unmatched: 6. CDR1 and CDR2 (germline): LNHNV, YYDKDF (reference sequence). CDR3 length: 15 amino acids. The CDR3 coding sequence is TGTGCCACCAGCAGAGATCTCCCAGGGGGATATGGCTACACCTTC. This sequence encodes CATSRDLPGGYGYTF.

This clone is a singleton in its sample. The chain combines TRBV5-6 with TRBJ1-2, with TRBD1 identical over 7 bases. The CDR3 runs 14 residues. CDR1 and CDR2 from the germline V gene are SGHDT and YYEEEE. V shed 5 bases and J 5 bases; nucleotides not matched to a gene: 9. The chain's CDR3 is CASSYRDRGYGYTF. CDR3 bases: TGTGCCAGCAGTTATCGGGACAGAGGTTATGGCTACACCTTC.

The CDR3 coding sequence is TGTGCCAGCCGGGACAGCAATAATGGCTACACCTTC. It is translated as CASRDSNNGYTF. The gene calls are TRBV19 and TRBJ1-2; 7 bases are shared with TRBD1. Germline V CDR1 and CDR2: LNHDA, SQIVND (reference sequence). Trimming at V came to 9 bases and at J to 6 bases, leaving 7 bases not matched to a gene. This CDR3 contains 12 residues.

The rearrangement uses TRBV9 and TRBJ2-3; tentatively, D is TRBD1 (6 bases). Germline V gene sequence: CDR1 SGDLS, CDR2 YYNGEE. CDR3 length: 13 residues. Trimming took 0 bases from V and 10 from J, leaving 12 bases between them. DNA for the CDR3: TGTGCCAGCAGCGTAGCTTCAGGGGTCGCGCAGTATTTT. Its translation: CASSVASGVAQYF.

This clone is a singleton in its sample. In DNA, the CDR3 is TGTGCCAGCTCAACCTCCGGCGGGGCTAAAGAGACCCAGTACTTC. This encodes CASSTSGGAKETQYF. This chain uses TRBV18 with TRBJ2-5; a possible D gene is TRBD2 (6 bases). The length of the CDR3 is 15 residues. Trimming shortened V by 5 bases and J by 3 bases, and 16 bases separated the two germline ends. Germline assignment: CDR1 KGHSH and CDR2 LQKENI.

This clone is a singleton in its sample. V and J are TRBV29-1 and TRBJ2-5, with D perhaps given as TRBD1 or TRBD2 (5 bases each). Looked up from germline, CDR1 is SQVTM and CDR2 is ANQGSEA. V gave up 4 bases and J gave up 5 bases, with 17 bases separating them. The length of the CDR3 is 14 residues. The CDR3, as DNA: TGCAGCGTTGCGTCGGGACCCAGGGAGGAGACCCAGTACTTC. It encodes CSVASGPREETQYF.

This CDR3 is CAWTRGLDTEAFF. CDR3 sequence (DNA): TGTGCCTGGACTAGGGGGCTGGACACTGAAGCTTTCTTT. The gene calls are TRBV30 and TRBJ1-1; 7 nucleotides match TRBD1. Unmatched junction bases numbered 5, after V lost 4 bases and J lost 3 bases. This CDR3 comprises 13 residues. Germline lookup yields CDR1 GTSNPN and CDR2 SVGIG (reference sequence).